This TCR beta chain is drawn from a study of shared clonotypes between healthy human individuals. Sequenced by immunoSEQ multiplex PCR; TCRdb stores in-frame clones only, minus some. The sample shows roughly 760,000 clones, around two thirds of them seen only once. Remarks on this clone: The target antigen is unknown.

Study outcomes and limitations: Clonotypes which were not shared had lower generation probabilities than clonotypes that all four donors shared.

The CDR3 extends over 17 amino acids. Trimming took 6 bases from V and 1 from J, leaving 22 bases between them. CDR1 is SNHLY and CDR2 is FYNNEI in the germline V gene. This clonotype was obtained from a woman in her twenties or thirties in good health. The chain is built from TRBV2 and TRBJ2-7; possible D gene TRBD1, 6 bases. What was sequenced was memory CD4+ T cells sorted from blood. Subset of the sample: CD45RA-negative fraction. CDR3 sequence reads: CASRASTSSDSSYEQYF. The CDR3, as DNA: TGTGCCAGCAGAGCGAGCACCTCGTCGGACAGTTCCTACGAGCAGTACTTC.